This T cell receptor (beta chain) was sequenced for a study of a mutant IDH1 vaccine in newly diagnosed glioma. The protocol was immunoSEQ multiplex PCR, while the TCRdb copy is restricted to in-frame clones and leaves out a portion. The sample consists of about 68,000 clones, approximately 85% of them appearing once. A word on this clone: Its matching antigen is unknown.

CDR3 length: 13 amino acids. J lost 6 bases, V lost 6 bases, and 4 bases had no gene match. Germline V gene sequence: CDR1 WSHSY, CDR2 SAAADI. Notes on the study in general: There were vaccine-induced immune responses in more than 85% of the patients. Pseudoprogression seemingly bore no relation to changes in top peripheral T cell clonotypes.

Time point described: baseline, week 1 (first vaccination visit). The treatment was: pre-vaccination baseline after standard-of-care therapy. J is TRBJ1-4 and V is TRBV10-2; TRBD1 aligns across 7 bases. Sample: PBMCs, taken from a glioma patient treated with radiotherapy, temozolomide or both. This TCR was recovered from a man aged 45-65 years with glioma. The CDR3 region is CASRDGTDEKLFF. CDR3 nucleotide sequence: TGCGCCAGCAGGGATGGGACAGATGAAAAACTGTTTTTT.